The 14 T cell receptor beta chains presented below share a single source sample, sequenced in a study of OX40 agonist ivuxolimab in advanced cancers. Library method: the immunoSEQ multiplex PCR assay. TCRdb retrieved this table from immuneACCESS and kept in-frame rearrangements only. Not all clones are present; in checked studies, unresolved V genes account for under half, and no reason is known for the remainder. The sample table shows fewer than 80,000 clones, and around 84% are seen once. Clones ranked in the top ten supply roughly 4% of the sample. Specimen: CD4+ or CD8+ T cells sorted from blood, collected in a trial of the OX40 agonist ivuxolimab. The receptors here all came from an adult with an advanced solid tumor such as melanoma, head and neck, liver or kidney cancer.

J is TRBJ2-3 and V is TRBV5-4; D may be TRBD1 (5 bases). CDR3 length equals 16 residues. Between the trimmed V and J ends, which lost 1 base and 5 bases, there was a span of 17 bases. Germline assignment: CDR1 SGHNT and CDR2 YYREEE (reference sequence). In DNA form, the CDR3 reads TGTGCCAGCAGCTTGAAGGGGTCTCCTGGGGTAGATACGCAGTATTTT. It codes for CASSLKGSPGVDTQYF.

The chain carries TRBV14 and TRBJ2-3; D may be TRBD1 (6 bases). The CDR3 has 16 residues. Trimming cost V 3 bases and J 3 bases, with 16 bases left between them. Germline-derived CDR1 and CDR2 are SGHDN and FVKESK. CDR3 DNA sequence: TGTGCCAGCAGCCAGCCCGACAGGCCCAAAACAGATACGCAGTATTTT. As protein: CASSQPDRPKTDTQYF. Looking up the rest from reference TRBV14 and TRBJ2-3 gives the full variable domain: EAGVTQFPSHSVIEKGQTVTLRCDPISGHDNLYWYRRVMGKEIKFLLHFVKESKQDESGMPNNRFLAERTGGTYSTLKVQPAELEDSGVYFCASSQPDRPKTDTQYFGPGTRLTVL.

In this sample, this clone turned up once. The chain employs TRBV7-8 and TRBJ2-3; 15 nucleotides agree with TRBD2. Germline CDR1 reads SGHVS; CDR2 reads FQNEAQ. The CDR3 is made up of 19 amino acids. Unmatched junction bases numbered 6, after V lost 2 bases and J lost 0 bases. In DNA, the CDR3 is TGTGCCAGCAGCTTAAGGACTAGCGGGGGGGTCGCTAGCACAGATACGCAGTATTTT. Protein: CASSLRTSGGVASTDTQYF.

This rearrangement joins TRBV5-6 to TRBJ1-1; D may be TRBD1 (5 bases). Trimming took off 0 bases at V and 7 bases at J, with 10 bases between the two ends. Per germline, CDR1 SGHDT and CDR2 YYEEEE. The CDR3 has 13 residues. The DNA of the CDR3 is TGTGCCAGCAGCTTGGAAAGGAGGGGTGAAGCTTTCTTT. Translating gives CASSLERRGEAFF.

In its sample, this clone was seen a few times. V is TRBV6-5 and J is TRBJ1-5, with D perhaps matching TRBD1 (6 bases). Germline V CDR1 and CDR2: MNHEY, SVGAGI. This CDR3 has 15 residues. Between the trimmed V and J ends, which lost 6 bases and 7 bases, there was a span of 19 bases. The CDR3 DNA sequence: TGTGCCAGCAGCCCGGGACGCCTAGGGGGACAGCCCCAGCATTTT. Its protein product is CASSPGRLGGQPQHF.

The chain employs TRBV19 and TRBJ2-1, with a weak D call TRBD2 (5 bases). V was pared by 4 bases and J by 0 bases, with 22 bases between. CDR3 length: 19 residues. From germline, CDR1 is LNHDA and CDR2 SQIVND (reference sequence). CDR3 amino acids: CASSRGIGWERSSYNEQFF. CDR3 nucleotide sequence: TGTGCCAGTAGTAGGGGAATAGGTTGGGAGAGGAGCTCCTACAATGAGCAGTTCTTC.

V and J are TRBV11-2 and TRBJ2-1; D is unresolved. The CDR3 extends over 16 amino acids. Trimming took off 5 bases at V and 0 bases at J, with 14 bases between the two ends. Germline lookup yields CDR1 SGHAT and CDR2 FQNNGV. The CDR3 sequence: CASSSLRLRSYNEQFF. DNA of the CDR3: TGTGCCAGCAGCAGCTTAAGACTCCGCTCCTACAATGAGCAGTTCTTC. Full variable domain (remainder filled in from reference TRBV11-2 and TRBJ2-1): EAGVAQSPRYKIIEKRQSVAFWCNPISGHATLYWYQQILGQGPKLLIQFQNNGVVDDSQLPKDRFSAERLKGVDSTLKIQPAKLEDSAVYLCASSSLRLRSYNEQFFGPGTRLTVL.

The chain employs TRBV5-1 and TRBJ1-4, with a tentative D call TRBD1 (5 bases). This CDR3 contains 16 residues. Germline values: CDR1 SGHRS, CDR2 YFSETQ. V was clipped by 6 bases and J by 0 bases, with 15 bases between them. CDR3 in DNA: TGCGCCAGCACCATTGACAGACCGGCAACTAATGAAAAACTGTTTTTT. Encoded protein: CASTIDRPATNEKLFF.

Only a few counts were recorded for this clone. V is TRBV19 and J is TRBJ2-1, with D possibly being TRBD1 or TRBD2 (5 bases each). The CDR3 totals 15 residues. The germline V and J ends were trimmed by 6 bases and 4 bases, with 16 bases remaining between them. Germline loops: CDR1 LNHDA, CDR2 SQIVND (reference sequence). The CDR3 DNA reads TGTGCCAGTAGGCAGGGACCGATATCTTACAATGAGCAGTTCTTC. As protein: CASRQGPISYNEQFF.

The chain is built from TRBV7-9 and TRBJ2-7, with D tentatively TRBD1 or TRBD2 (7 bases each). There are 15 residues in the CDR3. Germline V gene lookup returns CDR1 SEHNR and CDR2 FQNEAQ (reference sequence). V dropped 2 bases and J dropped 2 bases, with 13 bases sitting between them. The CDR3 loop reads CASSLIRGGTYEQYF. Written as DNA, the CDR3 is TGTGCCAGCAGCTTAATCAGGGGGGGCACCTACGAGCAGTACTTC.

The rearrangement uses TRBV29-1 and TRBJ1-5; D is unclear. The CDR3 is 13 amino acids. The germline gives CDR1 SQVTM, CDR2 ANQGSEA. The V end lost 4 bases, the J end lost 7 bases, and 14 bases lay between the germline ends. CDR3 sequence (DNA): TGCAGCGTTGTATTGGGGATCGGACAGCCCCAGCATTTT. The encoded protein is CSVVLGIGQPQHF. Full variable domain (rest looked up from reference TRBV29-1 and TRBJ1-5): SAVISQKPSRDICQRGTSLTIQCQVDSQVTMMFWYRQQPGQSLTLIATANQGSEATYESGFVIDKFPISRPNLTFSTLTVSNMSPEDSSIYLCSVVLGIGQPQHFGDGTRLSIL.

The DNA for the CDR3 is TGTGCCAGCAGTCCTGGGAAATATGGCTACACCTTC. This encodes CASSPGKYGYTF. The J gene is TRBJ1-2, the V gene TRBV28; D call uncertain. Germline-derived CDR1 and CDR2 are MDHEN and SYDVKM. Between the trimmed V and J ends, which lost 5 bases and 5 bases, there was a span of 9 bases. This CDR3 has 12 amino acids.

This chain connects TRBV19 to TRBJ2-1; TRBD2 matches 10 bases. The CDR3 sequence is 17 residues long. The V gene's germline CDR1 is LNHDA and CDR2 SQIVND (reference sequence). Trimming at V came to 2 bases and at J to 2 bases, leaving 6 bases not matched to a gene. The CDR3, as DNA: TGTGCCAGTAGTATAAGGGGTAGCGGGGGGCCCTACAATGAGCAGTTCTTC. This sequence encodes CASSIRGSGGPYNEQFF.

In this sample, this clone turned up once. The chain recombines TRBV6-5 with TRBJ1-3; D unresolved. CDR1 is MNHEY, CDR2 SVGAGI, per germline. This CDR3 contains 14 residues. V was trimmed by 2 bases and J by 0 bases, leaving 5 bases between them. This CDR3 reads CASSYGLSGNTIYF. CDR3 DNA: TGTGCCAGCAGTTACGGCCTCTCTGGAAACACCATATATTTT.